Here is one TCR beta chain with its context. Its antigen remains unknown. Only in-frame clones appear in the TCRdb table, and some are missing; sequencing was by immunoSEQ multiplex PCR. The table includes about 180,000 clones, around 90% detected once. Germline-derived CDR1 and CDR2 are SGHVS and FQNEAQ. The CDR3 spans 17 residues. With 6 bases clipped from V and 1 base from J, the junction kept 7 bases outside the gene matches. This record belongs to a study of T cell responses to AZD1222 COVID-19 vaccine. Overall study findings and caveats: Receipt of two AZD1222 doses was followed by a rise in Spike-specific TCR breadth and depth.

This chain links TRBV7-8 with TRBJ2-5; 14 nucleotides agree with TRBD2. The receptor comes from an adult in good health. This specimen consisted of peripheral blood, obtained on day 0 of AZD1222 vaccination. The CDR3: CASRAGTSGSGQETQYF. The CDR3 nucleotides are TGTGCCAGCAGAGCCGGGACTAGCGGGAGTGGCCAAGAGACCCAGTACTTC.